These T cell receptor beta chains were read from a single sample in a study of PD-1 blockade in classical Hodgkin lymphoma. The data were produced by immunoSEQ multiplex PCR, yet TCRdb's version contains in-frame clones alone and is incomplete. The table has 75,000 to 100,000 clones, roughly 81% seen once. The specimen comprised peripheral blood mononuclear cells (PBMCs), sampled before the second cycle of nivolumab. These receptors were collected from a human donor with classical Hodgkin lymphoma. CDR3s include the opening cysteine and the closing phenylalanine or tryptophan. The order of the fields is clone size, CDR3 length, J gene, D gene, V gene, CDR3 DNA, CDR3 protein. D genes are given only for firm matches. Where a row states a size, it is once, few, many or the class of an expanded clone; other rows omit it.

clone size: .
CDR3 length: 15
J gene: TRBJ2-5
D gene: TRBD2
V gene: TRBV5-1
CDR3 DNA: TGCGCCAGCAGCCCCCTGGGGGGGGAATCGGGGACCCAGTACTTC
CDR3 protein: CASSPLGGESGTQYF

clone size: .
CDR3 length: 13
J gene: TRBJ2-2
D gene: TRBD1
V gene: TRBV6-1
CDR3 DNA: TGTGCCAGCAGCCGGGACAGGGTCGGGGAGCTGTTTTTT
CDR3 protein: CASSRDRVGELFF

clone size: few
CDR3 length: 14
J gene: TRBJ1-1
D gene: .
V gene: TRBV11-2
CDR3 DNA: TGTGCCAGCAGCCCTCGGGTGGGGAACACTGAAGCTTTCTTT
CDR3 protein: CASSPRVGNTEAFF

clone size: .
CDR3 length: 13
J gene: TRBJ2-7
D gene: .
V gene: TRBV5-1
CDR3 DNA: TGCGCCAGCAGCTGGGACAAAAGCTACGAGCAGTACTTC
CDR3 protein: CASSWDKSYEQYF

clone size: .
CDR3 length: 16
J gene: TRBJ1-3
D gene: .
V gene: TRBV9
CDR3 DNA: TGTGCCAGCAGCGTAGGGGGCCGGGCAGCTGGAAACACCATATATTTT
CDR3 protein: CASSVGGRAAGNTIYF

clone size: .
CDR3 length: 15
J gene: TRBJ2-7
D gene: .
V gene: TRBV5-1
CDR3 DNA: TGCGCCAGCAGCCCCACTTCCCAGAACTCCTACGAGCAGTACTTC
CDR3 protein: CASSPTSQNSYEQYF

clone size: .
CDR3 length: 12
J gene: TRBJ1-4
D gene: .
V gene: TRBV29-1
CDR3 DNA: TGCAGCGTTGAGGCAGGGTCTGAAAAACTGTTTTTT
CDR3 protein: CSVEAGSEKLFF

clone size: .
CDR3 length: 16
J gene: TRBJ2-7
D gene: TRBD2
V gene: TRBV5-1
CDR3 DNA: TGCGCCAGCAGCTTGGCTGGACTAGCGGGAAGAGACGAGCAGTACTTC
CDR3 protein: CASSLAGLAGRDEQYF

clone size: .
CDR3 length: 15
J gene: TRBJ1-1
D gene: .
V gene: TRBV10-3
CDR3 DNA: TGTGCCGTCCTTACGCCCAGCGGAGATTACACTGAAGCTTTCTTT
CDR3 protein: CAVLTPSGDYTEAFF

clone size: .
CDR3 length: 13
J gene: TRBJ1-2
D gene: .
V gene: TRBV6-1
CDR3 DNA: TGTGCCAGCAGTGAAGCCGGGGACTATGGCTACACCTTC
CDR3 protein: CASSEAGDYGYTF

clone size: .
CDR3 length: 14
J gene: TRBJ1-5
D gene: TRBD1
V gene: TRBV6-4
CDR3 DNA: TGTGCCAGCAGTGAACAGGGGGGTAATCAGCCCCAGCATTTT
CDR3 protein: CASSEQGGNQPQHF

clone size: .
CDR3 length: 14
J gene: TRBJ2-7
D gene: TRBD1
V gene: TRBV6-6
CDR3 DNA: TGTGCCAGCAGTTACGGGGACAGGGGCAACGAGCAGTACTTC
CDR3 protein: CASSYGDRGNEQYF

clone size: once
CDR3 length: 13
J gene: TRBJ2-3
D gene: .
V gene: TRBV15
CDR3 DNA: TGTGCCACCAGCAGGGGAGCTGCAGATACGCAGTATTTT
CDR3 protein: CATSRGAADTQYF

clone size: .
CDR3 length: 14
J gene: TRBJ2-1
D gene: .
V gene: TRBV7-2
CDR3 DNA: TGTGCCAGCAGCTTAAGTCCGTCCTACAATGAGCAGTTCTTC
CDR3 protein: CASSLSPSYNEQFF

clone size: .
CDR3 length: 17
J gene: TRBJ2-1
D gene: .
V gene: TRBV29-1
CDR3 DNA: TGCAGCGTTGAAGATTGGGCAGGGGCCACAGGTCGGGAGGAGCAGTTCTTC
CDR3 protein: CSVEDWAGATGREEQFF

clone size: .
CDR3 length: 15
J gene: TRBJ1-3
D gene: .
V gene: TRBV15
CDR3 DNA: TGTGCCACCAGCAGAGTAAGAACCTCTGGAAACACCATATATTTT
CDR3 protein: CATSRVRTSGNTIYF

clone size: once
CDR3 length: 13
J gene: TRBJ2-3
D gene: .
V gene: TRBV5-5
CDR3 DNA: TGTGCCAGCAGCCCCCCGGCGAGGGATACGCAGTATTTT
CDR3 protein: CASSPPARDTQYF

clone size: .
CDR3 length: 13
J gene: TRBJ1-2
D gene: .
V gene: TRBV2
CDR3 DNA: TGTGCCAGCAGTGGACAGCCGCCCTATGGCTACACCTTC
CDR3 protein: CASSGQPPYGYTF

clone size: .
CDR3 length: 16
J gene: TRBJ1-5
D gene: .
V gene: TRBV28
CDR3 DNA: TGTGCCAGCAGGAGACAGGCAGGCGTCCGCAATCAGCCCCAGCATTTT
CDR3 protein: CASRRQAGVRNQPQHF

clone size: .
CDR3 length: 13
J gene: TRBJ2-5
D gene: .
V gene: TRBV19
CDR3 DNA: TGTGCCAGTAGTATGGAGTACCAAGAGACCCAGTACTTC
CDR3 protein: CASSMEYQETQYF

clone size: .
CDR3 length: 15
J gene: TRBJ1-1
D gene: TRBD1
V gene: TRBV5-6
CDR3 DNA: TGTGCCAGCAGCTTTCTAGGGACAGGGAATACTGAAGCTTTCTTT
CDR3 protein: CASSFLGTGNTEAFF

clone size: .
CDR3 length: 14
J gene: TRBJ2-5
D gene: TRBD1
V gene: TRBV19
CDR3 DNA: TGTGCCAGCGGGACAGGGGGCTTTCGAGAGACCCAGTACTTC
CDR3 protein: CASGTGGFRETQYF

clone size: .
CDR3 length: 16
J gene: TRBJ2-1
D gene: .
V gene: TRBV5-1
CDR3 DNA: TGCGCCAGCAGCTTGGCGGGGGTCGTGTCCTACAATGAGCAGTTCTTC
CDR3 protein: CASSLAGVVSYNEQFF

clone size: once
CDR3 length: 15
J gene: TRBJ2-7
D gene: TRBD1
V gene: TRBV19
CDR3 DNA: TGTGCCAGTAGTGCTCCGGGACAGGGGGCAAACGAGCAGTACTTC
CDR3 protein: CASSAPGQGANEQYF

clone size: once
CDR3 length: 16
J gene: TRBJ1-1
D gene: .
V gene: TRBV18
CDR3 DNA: TGTGCCAGCTCACCACCGTCTGGGAGAGTGAACACTGAAGCTTTCTTT
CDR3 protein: CASSPPSGRVNTEAFF

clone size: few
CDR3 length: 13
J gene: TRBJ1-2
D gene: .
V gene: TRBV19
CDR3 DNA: TGTGCCAGTAGTTCCACAGGGTCTGATGGCTACACCTTC
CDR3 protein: CASSSTGSDGYTF

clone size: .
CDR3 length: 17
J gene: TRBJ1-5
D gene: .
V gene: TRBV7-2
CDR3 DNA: TGTGCCAGCAGCTTAGGAGGGGGGGCGAGGAACAATCAGCCCCAGCATTTT
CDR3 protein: CASSLGGGARNNQPQHF

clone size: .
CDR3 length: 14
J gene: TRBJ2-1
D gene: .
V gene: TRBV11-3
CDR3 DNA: TGTGCCAGCAGCTCCCATTCTGAGCAATATGAGCAGTTCTTC
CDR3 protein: CASSSHSEQYEQFF

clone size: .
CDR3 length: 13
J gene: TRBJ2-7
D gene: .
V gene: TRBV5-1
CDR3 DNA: TGCGCCAGCAGCTTGGGTTCGGGATCCGAGCAGTACTTC
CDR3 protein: CASSLGSGSEQYF

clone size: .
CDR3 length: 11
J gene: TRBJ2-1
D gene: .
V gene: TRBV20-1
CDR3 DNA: TGCAGTGCTAGAGGGCCGAGTCCGCAGTTCTTC
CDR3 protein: CSARGPSPQFF